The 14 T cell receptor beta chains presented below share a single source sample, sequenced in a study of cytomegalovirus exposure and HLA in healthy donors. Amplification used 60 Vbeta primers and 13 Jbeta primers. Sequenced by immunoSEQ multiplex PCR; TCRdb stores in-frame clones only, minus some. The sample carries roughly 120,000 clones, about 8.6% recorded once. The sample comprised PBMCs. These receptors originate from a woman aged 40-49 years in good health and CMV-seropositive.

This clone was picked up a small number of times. CDR3 protein: CASSLVSGGPYEAFF. For the CDR3, the DNA is TGTGCCAGCAGTTTAGTCTCGGGCGGGCCGTATGAAGCTTTCTTT. This chain joins TRBV28 and TRBJ1-1; no clear D gene. V was pared by 2 bases and J by 7 bases, with 17 bases between. Germline V CDR1 and CDR2: MDHEN, SYDVKM. The CDR3 has 15 residues.

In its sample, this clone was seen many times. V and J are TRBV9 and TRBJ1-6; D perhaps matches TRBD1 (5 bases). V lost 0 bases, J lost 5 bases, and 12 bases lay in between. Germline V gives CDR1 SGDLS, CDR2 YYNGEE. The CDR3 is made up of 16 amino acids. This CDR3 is CASSVEGSGHNSPLHF. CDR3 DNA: TGTGCCAGCAGCGTAGAGGGGTCTGGCCATAATTCACCCCTCCACTTT.

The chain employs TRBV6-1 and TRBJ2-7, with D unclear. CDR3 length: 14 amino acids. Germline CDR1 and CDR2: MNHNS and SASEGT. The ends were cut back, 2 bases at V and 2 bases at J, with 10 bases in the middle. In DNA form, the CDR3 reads TGTGCCAGCAGTGAATTCGCTAGGACCTACGAGCAGTACTTC. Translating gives CASSEFARTYEQYF.

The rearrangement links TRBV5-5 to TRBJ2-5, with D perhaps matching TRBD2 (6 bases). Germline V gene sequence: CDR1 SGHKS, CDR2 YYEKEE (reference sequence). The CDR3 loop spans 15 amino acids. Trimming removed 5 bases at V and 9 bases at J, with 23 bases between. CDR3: CASSSSTSHLGAQYF. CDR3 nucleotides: TGTGCCAGCAGTTCCTCCACTAGCCACCTCGGGGCCCAGTACTTC.

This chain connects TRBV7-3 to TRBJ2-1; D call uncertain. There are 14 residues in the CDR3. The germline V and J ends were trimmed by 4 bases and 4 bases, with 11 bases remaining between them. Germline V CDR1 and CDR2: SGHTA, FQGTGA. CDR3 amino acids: CASSSPGLYNEQFF. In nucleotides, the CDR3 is TGTGCCAGCAGCTCCCCAGGCCTGTACAATGAGCAGTTCTTC.

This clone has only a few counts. The CDR3 loop is CASKGGLNSNQPQHF. CDR3 nucleotides: TGTGCCAGTAAGGGGGGGCTTAATAGCAATCAGCCCCAGCATTTT. The chain employs TRBV19 and TRBJ1-5; maybe TRBD1 (6 bases). Trimming removed 7 bases from V and 0 bases from J, with 13 bases in between. Germline V CDR1 and CDR2: LNHDA, SQIVND (reference sequence). The CDR3 spans 15 residues.

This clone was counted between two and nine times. CDR3 loop: CASSEKTGQDYEQYF. In DNA, the CDR3 is TGTGCCAGCAGTGAAAAAACGGGACAAGACTACGAGCAGTACTTC. V gene TRBV2 combines with J gene TRBJ2-7; tentative D call: TRBD1 (6 bases). Germline V gives CDR1 SNHLY, CDR2 FYNNEI. V shed 2 bases and J shed 3 bases, with 14 bases lying between them. The CDR3 contains 15 residues.

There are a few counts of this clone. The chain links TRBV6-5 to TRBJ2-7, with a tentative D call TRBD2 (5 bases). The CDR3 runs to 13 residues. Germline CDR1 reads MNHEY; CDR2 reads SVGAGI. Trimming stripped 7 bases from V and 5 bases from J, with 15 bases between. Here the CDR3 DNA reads TGTGCCAGCACTAGGACGGAGGTGGACGAGCAGTACTTC. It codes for CASTRTEVDEQYF.

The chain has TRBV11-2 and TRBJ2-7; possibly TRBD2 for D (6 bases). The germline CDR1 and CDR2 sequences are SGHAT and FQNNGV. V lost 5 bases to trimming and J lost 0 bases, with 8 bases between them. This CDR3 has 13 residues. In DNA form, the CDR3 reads TGTGCCAGCAGCGGGGGGATCTCCTACGAGCAGTACTTC. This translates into CASSGGISYEQYF.

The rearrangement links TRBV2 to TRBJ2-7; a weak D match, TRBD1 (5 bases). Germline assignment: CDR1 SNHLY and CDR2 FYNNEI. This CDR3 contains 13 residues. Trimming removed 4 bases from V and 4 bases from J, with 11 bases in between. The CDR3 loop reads CASSGTTEYEQYF. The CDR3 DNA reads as TGTGCCAGCAGTGGGACAACCGAATACGAGCAGTACTTC.

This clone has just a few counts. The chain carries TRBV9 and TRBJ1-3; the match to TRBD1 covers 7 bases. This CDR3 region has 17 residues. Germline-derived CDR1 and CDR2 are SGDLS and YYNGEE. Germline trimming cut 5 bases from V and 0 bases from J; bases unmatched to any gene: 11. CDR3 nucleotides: TGTGCCAGCAGGGATGGTATGACAGGGTCCTCTGGAAACACCATATATTTT. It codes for CASRDGMTGSSGNTIYF.

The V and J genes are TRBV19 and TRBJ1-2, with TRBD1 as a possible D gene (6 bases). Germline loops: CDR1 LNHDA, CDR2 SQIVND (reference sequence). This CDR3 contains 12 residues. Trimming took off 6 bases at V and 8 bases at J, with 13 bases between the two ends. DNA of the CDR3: TGTGCCAGTAGGCTACAGGGCCTCGGCTACACCTTC. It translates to CASRLQGLGYTF.

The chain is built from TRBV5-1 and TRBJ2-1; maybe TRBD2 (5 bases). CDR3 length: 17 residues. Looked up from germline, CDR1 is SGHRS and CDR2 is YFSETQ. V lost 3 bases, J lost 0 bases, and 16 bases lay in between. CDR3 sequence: CASSWEGSKSSYNEQFF. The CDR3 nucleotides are TGCGCCAGCAGCTGGGAAGGGAGCAAGAGCTCCTACAATGAGCAGTTCTTC.

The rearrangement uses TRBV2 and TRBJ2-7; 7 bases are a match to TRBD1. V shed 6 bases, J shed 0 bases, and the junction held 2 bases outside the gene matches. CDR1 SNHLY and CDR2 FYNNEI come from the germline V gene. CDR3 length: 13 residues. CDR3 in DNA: TGTGCCAGCAGGGGGGACAGCTCCTACGAGCAGTACTTC. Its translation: CASRGDSSYEQYF.